This T cell receptor (beta chain) stems from a study of neurological immune-mediated disorders. Study observations and caveats: HTLV-1-associated myelopathy had the most TCR clonal expansion, while multiple sclerosis had the least, a level that fell below healthy controls. TCR-beta repertoires seemed private in all groups, with no expanded CDR3 amino acid sequences shared.

Indicated time point: longitudinal time-point 3. Concerning this clonotype: Its antigen remains unknown. The conserved final phenylalanine or tryptophan is absent from the CDR3, which likely points to a read error. The limits of the CDR3 on the DNA are not certain, so only TCRdb's listed CDR3 is given.

Using its own MiXCR run on the 5' RACE reads, TCRdb lists one record per CDR3 protein. The sample lists more than 95,000 distinct CDR3 sequences, 10% to 13% occurring once. The sequence was collected from a female donor with HTLV-1-associated myelopathy (HAM/TSP). Input material: PBMCs.

CDR3 residues: CASTGTAGANVLSL. The chain is built from TRBV5-1 and TRBJ2-6; the listed D gene, TRBD1, was not tested against the DNA. The CDR3 is made up of 14 amino acids, end residues included. Germline-derived CDR1 and CDR2 are SGHRS and YFSETQ.